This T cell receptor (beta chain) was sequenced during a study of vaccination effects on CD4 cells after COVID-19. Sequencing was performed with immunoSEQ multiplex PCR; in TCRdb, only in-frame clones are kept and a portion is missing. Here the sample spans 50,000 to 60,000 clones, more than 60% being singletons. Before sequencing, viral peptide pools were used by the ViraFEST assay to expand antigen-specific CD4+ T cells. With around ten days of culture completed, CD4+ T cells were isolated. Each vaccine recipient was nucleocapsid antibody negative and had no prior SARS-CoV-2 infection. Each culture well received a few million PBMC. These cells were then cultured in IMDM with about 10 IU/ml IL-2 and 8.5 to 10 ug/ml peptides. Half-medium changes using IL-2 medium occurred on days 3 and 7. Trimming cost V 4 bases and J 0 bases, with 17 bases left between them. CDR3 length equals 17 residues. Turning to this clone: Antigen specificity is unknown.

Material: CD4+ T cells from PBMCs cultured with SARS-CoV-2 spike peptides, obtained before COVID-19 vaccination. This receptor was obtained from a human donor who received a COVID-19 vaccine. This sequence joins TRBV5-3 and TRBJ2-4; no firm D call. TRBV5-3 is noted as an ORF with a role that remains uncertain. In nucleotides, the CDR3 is TGTGCCAGAAGCACGCCGGGCCTCGCTATAGCCAAAAACATTCAGTACTTC. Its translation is CARSTPGLAIAKNIQYF.